This T cell receptor (beta chain) was retrieved from a study of CD8 T cells in ankylosing spondylitis. Broader study findings: Some motif variants were previously reported in reactive arthritis synovial fluid and blood. What appeared characteristic of ankylosing spondylitis blood was a TCR beta motif of 7 or 8 highly homologous variants.

Germline V gene data show CDR1 as DFQATT and CDR2 as SNEGSKA (reference sequence). This CDR3 is built from 14 residues. Trimming removed 1 base at V and 5 bases at J, with 9 bases between. TCRdb itself ran the 5' RACE reads through MiXCR, one entry per CDR3 protein. The sample carries some 300,000 distinct CDR3 sequences, less than 25% recorded once. This clonotype has a handful of counts. The antigen is not known. This TCR was recovered from a female donor with ankylosing spondylitis or in good health (not recorded which). Specimen: blood, either unsorted or a sorted T cell fraction (not recorded which). This chain connects TRBV20-1 to TRBJ1-6; D ambiguous. CDR3 sequence reads: CSARARQNNSPLHF. For the CDR3, the DNA is TGCAGTGCTAGAGCTCGGCAGAATAATTCACCCCTCCACTTT.